This entry is about one T cell receptor (beta chain). Its antigen remains unidentified. TCRdb called the 5' RACE reads again in MiXCR, with one record for every CDR3 protein. The sample comprises about 1.7 million distinct CDR3 sequences, around a third of which are singletons, and less than 0.35% rests with the top ten. The data were taken from a study of identical twins. Study-wide results and limits: Researchers reported weaker excess twin sharing in beta out-of-frame sequences. Modelling approaches yielded underestimates of out-of-frame TCR alpha sharing between monozygotic twins. Zero-insertion results could be subject to partial confounding by invariant MAIT and iNKT cells. The study reached conclusions through statistical analysis that was cross-sectional, not following the same donors.

V lost 6 bases and J lost 5, with 19 bases in between. The CDR3 spans 14 residues. Germline CDR1 reads DFQATT; CDR2 reads SNEGSKA (reference sequence). Sequenced input: cord blood. The chain recombines TRBV20-1 with TRBJ1-1, with D perhaps TRBD1 (6 bases). The sequence came from a newborn girl in good health. CDR3 sequence: CSASRGAPKTEAFF. The CDR3 bases are TGCAGTGCCAGCAGGGGTGCCCCCAAAACTGAAGCTTTCTTT.